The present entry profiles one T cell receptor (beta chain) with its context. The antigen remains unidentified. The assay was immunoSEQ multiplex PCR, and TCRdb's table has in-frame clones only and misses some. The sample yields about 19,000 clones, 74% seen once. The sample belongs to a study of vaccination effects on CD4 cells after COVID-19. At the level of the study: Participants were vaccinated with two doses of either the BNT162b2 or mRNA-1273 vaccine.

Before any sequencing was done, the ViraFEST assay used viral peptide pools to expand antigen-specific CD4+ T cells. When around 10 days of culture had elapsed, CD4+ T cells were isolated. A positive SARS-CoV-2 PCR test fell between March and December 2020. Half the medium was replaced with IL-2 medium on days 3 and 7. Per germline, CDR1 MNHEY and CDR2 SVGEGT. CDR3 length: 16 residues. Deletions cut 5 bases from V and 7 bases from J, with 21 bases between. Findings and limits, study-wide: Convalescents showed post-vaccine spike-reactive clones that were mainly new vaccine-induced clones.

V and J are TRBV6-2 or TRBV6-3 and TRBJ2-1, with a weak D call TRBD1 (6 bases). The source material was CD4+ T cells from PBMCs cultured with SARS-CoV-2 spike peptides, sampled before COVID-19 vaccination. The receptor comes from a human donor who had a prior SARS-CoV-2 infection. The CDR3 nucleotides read TGTGCCAGCAGTGTCTTTACAGGGTTCAATCCAAATGAGCAGTTCTTC. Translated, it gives CASSVFTGFNPNEQFF.